The TCR beta chain described here comes from a study of OX40 agonist ivuxolimab in advanced cancers. The overall study: Every 2 weeks, patients received ivuxolimab intravenously, dosed at 0.01 to 10 mg/kg. Dose-escalation patients were diagnosed with hepatocellular carcinoma, melanoma, renal cell cancer or head and neck cancer. Study-wide points: In general, CD8+ T cells held more expanded clones than CD4+ did, on average.

Trimming removed 0 bases from V and 8 bases from J, with 14 bases in between. The CDR3 consists of 14 residues. Germline assignment: CDR1 SGHNT and CDR2 YYREEE (reference sequence). Baseline, cycle 4 day 1, and cycle 7 day 1 were the blood sampling points. On this clone itself: The antigen remains undetermined.

TCRdb's copy holds only in-frame clones and misses some; the assay was immunoSEQ multiplex PCR. The sample contains roughly 56,000 clones, roughly 84% of which appear only once. Source: CD4+ or CD8+ T cells sorted from blood, taken in a trial of the OX40 agonist ivuxolimab. This sequence originates from an adult with an advanced solid tumor such as melanoma, head and neck, liver or kidney cancer. The V call is TRBV5-4, the J call TRBJ2-5, with D perhaps TRBD2 (6 bases). The DNA of the CDR3 is TGTGCCAGCAGCTTGGCGGGGGACCAAGCAACCCAGTACTTC. Translation: CASSLAGDQATQYF.